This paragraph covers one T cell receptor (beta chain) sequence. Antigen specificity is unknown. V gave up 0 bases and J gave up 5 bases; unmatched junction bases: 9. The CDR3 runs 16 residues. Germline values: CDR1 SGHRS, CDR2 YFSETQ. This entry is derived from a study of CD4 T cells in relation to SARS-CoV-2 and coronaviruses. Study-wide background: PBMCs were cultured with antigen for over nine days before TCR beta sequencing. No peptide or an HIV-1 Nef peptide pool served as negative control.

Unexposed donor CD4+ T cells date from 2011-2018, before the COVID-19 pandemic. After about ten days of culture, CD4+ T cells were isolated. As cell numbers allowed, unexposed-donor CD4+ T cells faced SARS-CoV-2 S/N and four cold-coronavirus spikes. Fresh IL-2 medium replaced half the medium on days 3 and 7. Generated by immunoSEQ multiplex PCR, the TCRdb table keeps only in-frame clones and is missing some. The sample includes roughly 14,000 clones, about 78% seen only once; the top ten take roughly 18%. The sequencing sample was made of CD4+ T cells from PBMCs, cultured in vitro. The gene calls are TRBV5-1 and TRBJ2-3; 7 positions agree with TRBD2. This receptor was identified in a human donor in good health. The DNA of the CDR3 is TGCGCCAGCAGCTTGGGGACTAGAGGGGAAGGAGATACGCAGTATTTT. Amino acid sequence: CASSLGTRGEGDTQYF. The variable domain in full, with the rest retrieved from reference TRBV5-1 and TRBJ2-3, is KAGVTQTPRYLIKTRGQQVTLSCSPISGHRSVSWYQQTPGQGLQFLFEYFSETQRNKGNFPGRFSGRQFSNSRSEMNVSTLELGDSALYLCASSLGTRGEGDTQYFGPGTRLTVL.